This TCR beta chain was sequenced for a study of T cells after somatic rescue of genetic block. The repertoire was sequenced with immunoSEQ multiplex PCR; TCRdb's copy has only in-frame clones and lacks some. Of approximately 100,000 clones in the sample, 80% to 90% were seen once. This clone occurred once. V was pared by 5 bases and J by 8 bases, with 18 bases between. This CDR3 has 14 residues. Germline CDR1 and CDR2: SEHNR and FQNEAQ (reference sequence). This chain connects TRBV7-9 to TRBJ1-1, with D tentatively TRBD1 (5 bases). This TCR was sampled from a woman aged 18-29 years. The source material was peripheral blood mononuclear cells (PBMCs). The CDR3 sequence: CASSATRGLTEAFF. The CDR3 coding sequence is TGTGCCAGCAGCGCCACAAGGGGCTTGACGGAAGCTTTCTTT.